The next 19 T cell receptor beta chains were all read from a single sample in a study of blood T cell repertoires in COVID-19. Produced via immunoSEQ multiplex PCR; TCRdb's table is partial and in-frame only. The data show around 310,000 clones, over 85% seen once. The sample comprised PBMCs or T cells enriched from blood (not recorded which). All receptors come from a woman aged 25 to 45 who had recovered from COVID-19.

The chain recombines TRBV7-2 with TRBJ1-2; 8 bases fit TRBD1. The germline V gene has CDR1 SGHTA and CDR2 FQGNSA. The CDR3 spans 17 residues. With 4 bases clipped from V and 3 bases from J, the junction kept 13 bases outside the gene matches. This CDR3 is CASSSSQKPGQDYGYTF. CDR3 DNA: TGTGCCAGCAGCTCCAGCCAAAAACCGGGACAGGACTATGGCTACACCTTC.

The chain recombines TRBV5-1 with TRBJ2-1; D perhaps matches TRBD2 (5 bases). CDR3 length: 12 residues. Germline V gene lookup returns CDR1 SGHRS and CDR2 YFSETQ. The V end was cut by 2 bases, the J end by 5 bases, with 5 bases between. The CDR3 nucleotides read TGCGCCAGCAGCTTCGGGAACAATGAGCAGTTCTTC. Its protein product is CASSFGNNEQFF.

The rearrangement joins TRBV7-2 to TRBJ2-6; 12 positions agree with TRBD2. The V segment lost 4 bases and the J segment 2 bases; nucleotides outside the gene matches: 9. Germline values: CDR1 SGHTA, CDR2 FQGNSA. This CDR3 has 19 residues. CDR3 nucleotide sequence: TGTGCCAGCAGCTCCTCCCGAGCTAGCGGGAGGGCTGGGGCCAACGTCCTGACTTTC. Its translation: CASSSSRASGRAGANVLTF. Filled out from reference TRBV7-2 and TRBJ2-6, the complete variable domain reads GAGVSQSPSNKVTEKGKDVELRCDPISGHTALYWYRQSLGQGLEFLIYFQGNSAPDKSGLPSDRFSAERTGGSVSTLTIQRTQQEDSAVYLCASSSSRASGRAGANVLTFGAGSRLTVL.

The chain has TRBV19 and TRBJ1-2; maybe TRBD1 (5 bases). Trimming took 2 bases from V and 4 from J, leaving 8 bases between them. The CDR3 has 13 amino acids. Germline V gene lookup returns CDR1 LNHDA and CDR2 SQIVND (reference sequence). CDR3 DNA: TGTGCCAGTAGTATAACAGGAACCTATGGCTACACCTTC. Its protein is CASSITGTYGYTF.

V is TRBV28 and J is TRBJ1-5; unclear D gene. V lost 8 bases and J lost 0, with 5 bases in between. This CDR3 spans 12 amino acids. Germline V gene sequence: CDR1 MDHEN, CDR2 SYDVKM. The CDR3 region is CASQDSNQPQHF. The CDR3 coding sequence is TGTGCCAGCCAGGATAGCAATCAGCCCCAGCATTTT.

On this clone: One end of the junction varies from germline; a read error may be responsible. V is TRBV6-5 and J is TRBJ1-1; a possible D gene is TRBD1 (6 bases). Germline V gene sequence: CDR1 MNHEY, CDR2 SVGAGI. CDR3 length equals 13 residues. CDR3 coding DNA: TGTGCCAGCAGTTACTCGAGGGACACCGAAGCTTTCTTT. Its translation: CASSYSRDTEAFF.

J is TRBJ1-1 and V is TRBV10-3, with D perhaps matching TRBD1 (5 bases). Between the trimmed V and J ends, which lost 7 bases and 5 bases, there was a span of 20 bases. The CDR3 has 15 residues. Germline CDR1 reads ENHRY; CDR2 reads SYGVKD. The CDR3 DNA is TGTGCCATCACAAGCAACCGGAGGGGTTGGACTGAAGCTTTCTTT. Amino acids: CAITSNRRGWTEAFF.

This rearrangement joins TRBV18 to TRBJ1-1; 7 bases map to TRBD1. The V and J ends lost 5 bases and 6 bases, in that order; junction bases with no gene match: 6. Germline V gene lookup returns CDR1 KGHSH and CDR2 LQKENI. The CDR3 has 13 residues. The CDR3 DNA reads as TGTGCCAGCTCATCAACTGGGACAGCTGAAGCTTTCTTT. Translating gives CASSSTGTAEAFF.

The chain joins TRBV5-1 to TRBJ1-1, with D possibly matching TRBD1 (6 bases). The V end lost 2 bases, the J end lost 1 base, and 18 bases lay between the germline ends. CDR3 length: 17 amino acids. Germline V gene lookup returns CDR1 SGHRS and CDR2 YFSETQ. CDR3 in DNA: TGCGCCAGCAGCTTACGGAGTAACAGGGCGACGAACACTGAAGCTTTCTTT. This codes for CASSLRSNRATNTEAFF.

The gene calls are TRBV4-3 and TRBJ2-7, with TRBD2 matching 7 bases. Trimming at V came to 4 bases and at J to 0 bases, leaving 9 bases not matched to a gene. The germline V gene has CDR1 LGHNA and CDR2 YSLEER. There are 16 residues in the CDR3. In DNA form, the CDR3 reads TGCGCCAGCAGCCGATCACCGGCTAGCGGCTCCTACGAGCAGTACTTC. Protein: CASSRSPASGSYEQYF.

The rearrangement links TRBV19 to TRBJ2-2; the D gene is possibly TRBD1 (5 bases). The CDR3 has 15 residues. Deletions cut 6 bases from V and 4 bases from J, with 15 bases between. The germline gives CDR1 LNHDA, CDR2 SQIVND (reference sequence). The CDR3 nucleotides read TGTGCCAGTAGCCGGGTCCTCAGGGCCACCGGGGAGCTGTTTTTT. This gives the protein CASSRVLRATGELFF.

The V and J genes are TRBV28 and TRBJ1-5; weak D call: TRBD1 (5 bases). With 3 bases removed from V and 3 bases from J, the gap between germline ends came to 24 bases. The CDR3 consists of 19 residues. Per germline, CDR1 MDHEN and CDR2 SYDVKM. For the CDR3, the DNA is TGTGCCAGCAGTTTTGTAAGTGGTTTTGTGACAGCGAACAATCAGCCCCAGCATTTT. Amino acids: CASSFVSGFVTANNQPQHF.

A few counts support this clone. CDR3 sequence reads: CASSTPYQGQGIFSNQPQHF. CDR3 bases: TGTGCCAGCAGCACCCCCTACCAGGGACAGGGAATTTTTAGCAATCAGCCCCAGCATTTT. The chain carries TRBV21-1 and TRBJ1-5; TRBD1, as called in the table, went unchecked against the DNA. TRBV21-1 is annotated as a pseudogene. There are 20 residues in the CDR3.

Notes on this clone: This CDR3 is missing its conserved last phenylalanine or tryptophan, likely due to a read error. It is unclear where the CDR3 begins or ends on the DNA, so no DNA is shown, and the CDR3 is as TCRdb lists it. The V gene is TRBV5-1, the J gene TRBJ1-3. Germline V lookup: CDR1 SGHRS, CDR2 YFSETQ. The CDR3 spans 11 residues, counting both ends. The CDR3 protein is CASSRESSGSL.

This CDR3 is CASSVGRITGELFF. The CDR3 region has the DNA TGTGCCAGCAGCGTAGGCAGAATCACCGGGGAGCTGTTTTTT. The chain couples TRBV9 to TRBJ2-2, with D hard to call. CDR3 length equals 14 residues. V was trimmed by 0 bases and J by 4 bases, leaving 7 bases between them. CDR1 and CDR2 (germline): SGDLS, YYNGEE.

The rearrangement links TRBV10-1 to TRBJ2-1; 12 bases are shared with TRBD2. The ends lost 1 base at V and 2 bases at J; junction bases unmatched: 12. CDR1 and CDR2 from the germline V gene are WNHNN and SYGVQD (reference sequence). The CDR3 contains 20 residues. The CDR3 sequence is CASSELVGTSGLAPYNEQFF. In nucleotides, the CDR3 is TGCGCCAGCAGTGAGTTGGTCGGGACTAGCGGGTTAGCGCCCTACAATGAGCAGTTCTTC.

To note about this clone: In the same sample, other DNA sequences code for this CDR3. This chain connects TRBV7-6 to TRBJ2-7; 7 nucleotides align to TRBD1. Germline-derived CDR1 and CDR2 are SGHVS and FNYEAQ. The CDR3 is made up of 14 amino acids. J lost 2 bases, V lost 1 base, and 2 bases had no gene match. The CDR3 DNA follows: TGTGCCAGCAGCTTAGGGGGACAGACCTACGAGCAGTACTTC. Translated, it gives CASSLGGQTYEQYF.

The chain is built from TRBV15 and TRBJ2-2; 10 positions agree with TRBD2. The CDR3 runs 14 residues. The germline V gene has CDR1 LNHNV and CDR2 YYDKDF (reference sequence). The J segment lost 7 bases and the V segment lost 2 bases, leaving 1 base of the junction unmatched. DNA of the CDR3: TGTGCCACCAGCAGAAGCGGGGGGGGCGGGGAGCTGTTTTTT. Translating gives CATSRSGGGGELFF.

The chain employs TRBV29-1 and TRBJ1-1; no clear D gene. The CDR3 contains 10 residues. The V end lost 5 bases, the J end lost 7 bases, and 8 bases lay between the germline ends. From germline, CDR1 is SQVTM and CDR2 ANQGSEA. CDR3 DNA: TGCAGCGTTATACTCCTTGAAGCTTTCTTT. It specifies CSVILLEAFF.